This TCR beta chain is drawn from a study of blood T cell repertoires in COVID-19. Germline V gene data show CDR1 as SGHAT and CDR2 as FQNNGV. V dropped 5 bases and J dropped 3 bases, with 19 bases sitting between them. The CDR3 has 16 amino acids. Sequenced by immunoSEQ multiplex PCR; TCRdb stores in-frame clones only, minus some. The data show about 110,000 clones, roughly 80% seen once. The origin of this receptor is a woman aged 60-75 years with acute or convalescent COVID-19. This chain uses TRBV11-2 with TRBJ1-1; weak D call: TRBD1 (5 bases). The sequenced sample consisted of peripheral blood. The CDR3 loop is CASSLRGGAGDTEAFF. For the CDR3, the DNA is TGTGCCAGCAGCCTCCGAGGCGGGGCGGGGGACACTGAAGCTTTCTTT.